These 2 T cell receptor beta chains were sequenced from one sample in a study of OX40 agonist ivuxolimab in advanced cancers. The repertoire was sequenced with immunoSEQ multiplex PCR; TCRdb's copy has only in-frame clones and lacks some. This sample yields roughly 64,000 clones, of which roughly 80% are seen a single time; more than 2% belongs to the top ten. This material consisted of CD4+ or CD8+ T cells sorted from blood, taken in a trial of the OX40 agonist ivuxolimab. Receptor source: an adult with an advanced solid tumor such as melanoma, head and neck, liver or kidney cancer.

V gene TRBV18 combines with J gene TRBJ1-6, with a weak D call TRBD1 (5 bases). Germline V gene lookup returns CDR1 KGHSH and CDR2 LQKENI. The CDR3 length is 16 residues. V was trimmed by 3 bases and J by 7 bases, leaving 16 bases between them. Here the CDR3 DNA reads TGTGCCAGCTCACCGGGGCAGGGTGGGGACAATTCACCCCTCCACTTT. Its protein is CASSPGQGGDNSPLHF.

The CDR3 loop is CASSSGVEQFF. Here the CDR3 DNA reads TGTGCCAGCAGCTCAGGAGTCGAGCAGTTCTTC. This chain links TRBV7-3 with TRBJ2-1; D remains ambiguous. The germline CDR1 and CDR2 sequences are SGHTA and FQGTGA. Trimming cost V 4 bases and J 10 bases, with 8 bases left between them. CDR3 length equals 11 residues.